The rows below give T cell receptor beta chains drawn from one sample of a study of T-cell reconstitution after alpha-beta-depleted transplantation in children. TCRdb analysed the PCR reads with MiXCR anew, one entry per CDR3 protein. Among 450,000 to 550,000 distinct CDR3 sequences listed, roughly 11% were seen once. The sample here was PBMCs, mostly from graft donor cells, taken 180 days after TCRalphabeta/CD19-depleted stem cell transplant. These receptor sequences come from a female patient under 10 years old who had a stem cell transplant for aplastic anemia, so the T cells may come from the graft donor. Both conserved end residues are part of each CDR3. D genes are given only for firm matches. Clone size is given for some rows only: seen once, a few or many times, or a class if the clone is expanded.

j_call v_call d_call clone_size cdr3_nt cdr3_aa
TRBJ1-3 TRBV6-5 NA few TGTGCCAGCAGTTACTCGCGGCAGGGGCACGAAGGAAACACCATATATTTT CASSYSRQGHEGNTIYF
TRBJ2-7 TRBV29-1 NA NA TGCACCGTGATCGGCGTGGGCACCTACGAGCAGTACTTC CTVIGVGTYEQYF
TRBJ2-1 TRBV7-9 TRBD2 few TGTGCCAGCAGCTCCGAACTAGCGGGGCCCTACAATGAGCAGTTCTTC CASSSELAGPYNEQFF
TRBJ2-1 TRBV28 NA many TGTGCCAGCACCCACGGAGACTCCTACAATGAGCAGTTCTTC CASTHGDSYNEQFF
TRBJ2-3 TRBV30 TRBD2 few TGTGCCTGGAGTATGGAAAGCGGGAGGGCAGATACGCAGTATTTT CAWSMESGRADTQYF
TRBJ1-1 TRBV4-1 TRBD1 few TGCGCCAGCAGCCAAGTGGCACAGGGGCCTGAAGCTTTCTTT CASSQVAQGPEAFF
TRBJ2-6 TRBV15 NA NA TGTGCCACCAGCAGAGCAGGGACTGGGGCCAACGTCCTGACTTTC CATSRAGTGANVLTF
TRBJ2-3 TRBV29-1 NA NA TGCAGCGTGGCCCGGGACGGCAGCACAGATACGCAGTATTTT CSVARDGSTDTQYF
TRBJ2-7 TRBV19 NA few TGTGCCAGTAGTCCCCTGGGAGGGGGGCGAGGATACGAGCAGTACTTC CASSPLGGGRGYEQYF
TRBJ2-1 TRBV4-2 TRBD2 NA TGTGCCAGCAGCCAAGCGAGCGGGGGGCAGAGCTACAATGAGCAGTTCTTC CASSQASGGQSYNEQFF
TRBJ2-5 TRBV12-3/TRBV12-4 TRBD1 few TGTGCCAGCAGACCGACAGGGGGCAGGGAGACCCAGTACTTC CASRPTGGRETQYF
TRBJ2-5 TRBV7-8 TRBD2 few TGTGCCAGCAGCTTAGCGCTACTAGCGGGAGGGTATCGGGAGGAGACCCAGTACTTC CASSLALLAGGYREETQYF
TRBJ2-5 TRBV7-2 TRBD1 few TGTGCCAGCAGCTTAGGGGGGACAGGGGGCAGGGGGACCCAGTACTTC CASSLGGTGGRGTQYF
TRBJ1-5 TRBV12-3/TRBV12-4 TRBD1 NA TGTGCCAGCAGTCAAGACGACAGGGGAGAGAGCAATCAGCCCCAGCATTTT CASSQDDRGESNQPQHF
TRBJ1-2 TRBV4-1 NA many TGCGCCAGCAGCCAAGAGAAAGAGGCGGGGGTTGGCTATGGCTACACCTTC CASSQEKEAGVGYGYTF
TRBJ2-1 TRBV18 NA NA TGTGCCACCTCACTAGCGTACTTCGGGACAGGAGATAACAATGAGCAGTTCTTC CATSLAYFGTGDNNEQFF
TRBJ1-5 TRBV28 TRBD1 many TGTGCCAGCAGTTTCCGGGACAGGGGCAATCAGCCCCAGCATTTT CASSFRDRGNQPQHF
TRBJ2-5 TRBV5-5 TRBD1 few TGTGCCAGCAGGATGGGGACAGGGGGCCTGGAGACCCAGTACTTC CASRMGTGGLETQYF
TRBJ2-1 TRBV5-1 TRBD2 many TGCGCCAGCAGCTTGGAACTGCGGGAGGGCCTGAATGAGCAGTTCTTC CASSLELREGLNEQFF
TRBJ2-1 TRBV28 TRBD2 few TGTGCCAGCAGCCAAAGCGGGAGGGCCTACAATGAGCAGTTCTTC CASSQSGRAYNEQFF
TRBJ2-7 TRBV24-1 NA NA TGTGCCACCAGTGTTGAGGGATCCTACGAGCAGTACTTC CATSVEGSYEQYF
TRBJ2-2 TRBV20-1 TRBD2 NA TGCAGTGCTAGAGATCCGGCGACTAGCTTGAACACCGGGGAGCTGTTTTTT CSARDPATSLNTGELFF
TRBJ1-6 TRBV10-3 NA many TGTGCCATCAGTGAAAGAGACGAGTCCCCCCTCCACTTT CAISERDESPLHF
TRBJ1-1 TRBV7-9 TRBD1 NA TGTGCCAGCAGCTTAGGCCCGGGACAGGGGAACACTGAAGCTTTCTTT CASSLGPGQGNTEAFF
TRBJ2-7 TRBV4-2 NA few TGTGCCAGCAGCCAAGCCTCGGGTAGCCTTGAGGAGCAGTACTTC CASSQASGSLEEQYF
TRBJ2-1 TRBV20-1 TRBD2 NA TGCAGTGCTAGAGTAGCGGGCTGGCCTTACAATGAGCAGTTCTTC CSARVAGWPYNEQFF
TRBJ2-5 TRBV7-7 NA many TGTGCCAGCAGCTCAACGATTAGCTCAGAGACCCAGTACTTC CASSSTISSETQYF
TRBJ2-1 TRBV4-2 NA NA TGTGCCAGCAGCCAAGAAGGTGTGATAGCGCCATACAATGAGCAGTTCTTC CASSQEGVIAPYNEQFF
TRBJ1-2 TRBV11-1 NA few TGTGCCAGCAGCGCGTGGGACCTTAGGGATATTATGGGGGGCTATGGCTACACCTTC CASSAWDLRDIMGGYGYTF
TRBJ2-7 TRBV28 NA few TGTGCCAGCAGTTTTCAACAGGACCCCTCCTACGAGCAGTACTTC CASSFQQDPSYEQYF
TRBJ2-1 TRBV12-3/TRBV12-4 NA many TGTGCCAGCAGTCTCGGCCCGGGAACCCACGCAAGGGATGAGCAGTTCTTC CASSLGPGTHARDEQFF
TRBJ2-1 TRBV4-3 TRBD2 NA TGCGCCAGCAGCCAACAGAGGATCGGGACTAGCGTTTTTGAGCAGTTCTTC CASSQQRIGTSVFEQFF
TRBJ2-7 TRBV6-2/TRBV6-3 TRBD2 NA TGTGCCAGCAGTAAACCGGGGGGCTCCTACGAGCAGTACTTC CASSKPGGSYEQYF
TRBJ2-2 TRBV12-3/TRBV12-4 NA many TGTGCCAGCAGGTTCACCGGGACTCGGCCCGGGGAGCTGTTTTTT CASRFTGTRPGELFF
TRBJ2-7 TRBV7-9 TRBD2 NA TGTGCCAGCAGCCGGTGGGCTAGCGGGAGGGAATCCTACGAGCAGTACTTC CASSRWASGRESYEQYF
TRBJ1-3 TRBV12-3/TRBV12-4 TRBD1 few TGTGCCAGCAGTACGGGGGGACAGGGGGAGCGAAACACCATATATTTT CASSTGGQGERNTIYF
TRBJ2-1 TRBV25-1 NA many TGTGCCAGCAGTTTCTTGATAGAGCCCACCTACAATGAGCAGTTCTTC CASSFLIEPTYNEQFF
TRBJ2-1 TRBV12-3/TRBV12-4 TRBD2 few TGTGCCAGTCTACTAGCGGGATTCAATGAGCAGTTCTTC CASLLAGFNEQFF
TRBJ1-2 TRBV6-5 NA few TGTGCCAGCAGTTACAGGGGGGGCAGGGGCTATGGCTACACCTTC CASSYRGGRGYGYTF
TRBJ2-7 TRBV7-2 NA few TGTGCCAGCAGCTCACTAATAGGGTCGGACGAGCAGTACTTC CASSSLIGSDEQYF
TRBJ2-3 TRBV29-1 TRBD1 few TGCAGCGTTGGACAGGGGCGCGATCCAGATACGCAGTATTTT CSVGQGRDPDTQYF
TRBJ2-1 TRBV7-9 NA NA TGTGCCAGCAGCTTAAAAGATCCGTTCTTC CASSLKDPFF
TRBJ2-2 TRBV6-2/TRBV6-3 NA many TGTGCCAGCAGACCCAACAGGGTATCCACCGGGGAGCTGTTTTTT CASRPNRVSTGELFF
TRBJ2-1 TRBV20-1 TRBD2 NA TGCAGTGCCTTCCCGGGGGGAATAAACAATGAGCAGTTCTTC CSAFPGGINNEQFF